This T cell receptor (beta chain) was observed in a study of cytotoxic CD8 clonotypes in ibrutinib-treated CLL. Study observations and caveats: Baseline levels of clonality went above those of age-matched healthy donors and moved with circulating CD8+ T-cell counts. Once treatment began, public clonotypes, which were uncommon, contracted or stayed stable.

The targeted sequencing depth was 1 in 200,000 to 1 in 1 million T cells. Method: immunoSEQ multiplex PCR; TCRdb's copy keeps in-frame clones and lacks some. The table lists 60,000 to 65,000 clones, roughly 50% of them singletons. This clone has more than one count but fewer than ten. What it binds is unknown. Germline V gives CDR1 LNHDA, CDR2 SQIVND (reference sequence). V was pared by 3 bases and J by 6 bases, with 21 bases between. CDR3 length: 16 residues. V gene TRBV19 combines with J gene TRBJ2-7; unclear D gene. The source material was PBMCs, sampled after 12 months of ibrutinib treatment. This TCR derives from a human donor with chronic lymphocytic leukemia. CDR3 DNA: TGTGCCAGTAGTATCGGCAGCTCGAGAGTATTAGGCGAGCAGTACTTC. This translates into CASSIGSSRVLGEQYF. Full variable domain (outside the CDR3, taken from reference TRBV19 and TRBJ2-7): DGGITQSPKYLFRKEGQNVTLSCEQNLNHDAMYWYRQDPGQGLRLIYYSQIVNDFQKGDIAEGYSVSREKKESFPLTVTSAQKNPTAFYLCASSIGSSRVLGEQYFGPGTRLTVT.